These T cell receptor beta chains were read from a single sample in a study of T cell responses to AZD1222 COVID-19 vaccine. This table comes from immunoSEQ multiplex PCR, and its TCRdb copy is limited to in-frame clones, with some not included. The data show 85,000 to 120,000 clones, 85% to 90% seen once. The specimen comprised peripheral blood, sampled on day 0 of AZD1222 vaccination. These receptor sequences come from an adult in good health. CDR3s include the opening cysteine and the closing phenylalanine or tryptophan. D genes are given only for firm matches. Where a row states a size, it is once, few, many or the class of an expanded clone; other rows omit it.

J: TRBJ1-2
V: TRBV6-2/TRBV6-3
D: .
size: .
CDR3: CASSYRAGYTF
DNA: TGTGCCAGCAGTTACAGGGCTGGCTACACCTTC

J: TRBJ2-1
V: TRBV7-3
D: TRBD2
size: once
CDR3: CASSLSELAGGRGSYNEQFF
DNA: TGTGCCAGCAGCTTATCTGAACTAGCGGGAGGACGAGGCTCCTACAATGAGCAGTTCTTC

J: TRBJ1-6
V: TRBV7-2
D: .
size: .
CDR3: CASSLEGQPSSPLHF
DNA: TGTGCCAGCAGCTTAGAGGGGCAGCCAAGTTCACCCCTCCACTTT

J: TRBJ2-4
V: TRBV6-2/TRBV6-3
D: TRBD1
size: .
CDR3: CASSYTGGKNIQYF
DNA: TGTGCCAGCAGTTACACAGGGGGAAAAAACATTCAGTACTTC

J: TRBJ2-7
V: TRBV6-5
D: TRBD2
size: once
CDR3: CASSYLSGRGNYEQYF
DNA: TGTGCCAGCAGTTACCTTAGCGGGAGAGGTAACTACGAGCAGTACTTC

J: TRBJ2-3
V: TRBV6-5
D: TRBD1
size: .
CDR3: CASSFRTGAADTQYF
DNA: TGTGCCAGCAGTTTCCGGACAGGGGCGGCAGATACGCAGTATTTT

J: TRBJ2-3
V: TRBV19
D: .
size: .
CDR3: CASSIGDTQYF
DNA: TGTGCCAGTAGTATAGGAGATACGCAGTATTTT

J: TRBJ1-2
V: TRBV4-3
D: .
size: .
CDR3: CASSQEESGGWGYGYTF
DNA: TGCGCCAGCAGCCAAGAGGAATCGGGCGGGTGGGGCTATGGCTACACCTTC

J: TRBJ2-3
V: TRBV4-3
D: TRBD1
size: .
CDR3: CASAKAGGYPPDTQYF
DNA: TGCGCCAGCGCTAAGGCAGGGGGCTACCCCCCGGATACGCAGTATTTT

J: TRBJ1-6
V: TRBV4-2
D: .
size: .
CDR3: CASSQQDGNNSPLHF
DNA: TGTGCCAGCAGCCAACAAGACGGTAATAATTCACCCCTCCACTTT

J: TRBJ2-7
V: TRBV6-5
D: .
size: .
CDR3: CASSYGSGSGYEQYF
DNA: TGTGCCAGCAGTTACGGATCGGGGAGCGGATACGAGCAGTACTTC

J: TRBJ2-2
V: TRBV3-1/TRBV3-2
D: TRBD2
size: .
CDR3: CASSPSGSGDTGELFF
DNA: TGTGCCAGCAGCCCCAGCGGGAGCGGGGACACCGGGGAGCTGTTTTTT

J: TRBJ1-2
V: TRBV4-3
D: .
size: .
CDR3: CASSQDPGRGYTF
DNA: TGCGCCAGCAGCCAAGATCCGGGGCGAGGCTACACCTTC

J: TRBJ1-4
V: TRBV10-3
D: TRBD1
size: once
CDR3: CATSGTGGDGNEKLFF
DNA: TGTGCCACGTCCGGGACAGGGGGCGACGGTAATGAAAAACTGTTTTTT

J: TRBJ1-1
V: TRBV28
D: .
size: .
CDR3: CASSPATSRAFF
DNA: TGTGCCAGCAGTCCAGCGACGTCTCGAGCTTTCTTT

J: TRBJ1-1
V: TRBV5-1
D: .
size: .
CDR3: CASSFQQGNTEAFF
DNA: TGCGCCAGCAGCTTCCAACAGGGGAACACTGAAGCTTTCTTT

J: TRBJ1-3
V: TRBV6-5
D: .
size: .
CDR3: CASSYVGDGNTIYF
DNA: TGTGCCAGCAGTTACGTGGGAGATGGAAACACCATATATTTT

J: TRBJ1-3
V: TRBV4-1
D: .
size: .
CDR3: CASSQDTRPSGNTIYF
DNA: TGCGCCAGCAGCCAAGACACAAGACCGTCTGGAAACACCATATATTTT

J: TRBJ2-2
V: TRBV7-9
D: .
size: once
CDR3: CAINGRRANTGELFF
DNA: TGTGCCATCAACGGGCGGAGAGCGAACACCGGGGAGCTGTTTTTT

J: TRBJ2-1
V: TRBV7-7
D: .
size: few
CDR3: CASSSRWGTSYNEQFF
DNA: TGTGCTAGCAGCTCTAGGTGGGGAACTAGCTACAATGAGCAGTTCTTC

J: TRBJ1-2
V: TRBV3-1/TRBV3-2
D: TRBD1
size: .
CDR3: CASSQQPGQGAGYTF
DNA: TGTGCCAGCAGCCAGCAACCGGGACAGGGGGCCGGCTACACCTTC

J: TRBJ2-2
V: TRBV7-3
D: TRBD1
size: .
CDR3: CASTFYGTGGPGELFF
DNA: TGTGCCAGCACCTTCTACGGGACAGGGGGTCCCGGGGAGCTGTTTTTT